The clone carrying this T cell receptor (beta chain) appeared a few times. Its antigen is currently unknown. One entry per CDR3 protein results from TCRdb running MiXCR on the 5' RACE reads. This sample has around 530,000 distinct CDR3 sequences, with less than 20% found just once. The sample originates from a study of T cells after yellow fever vaccination. Whole-study results and caveats: CD4 and CD8 compartments shared a small share of clonotypes, likely from convergent recombination.

Source: PBMCs, taken 4 to 5 days after the first yellow fever vaccination. The source is a man aged 18 to 29 who received the YFV17D yellow fever vaccine.

The CDR3 region is CATSRVSGLGEQYF. The CDR3 DNA follows: TGTGCCACCAGCAGAGTCTCCGGGCTCGGGGAGCAGTACTTC. V and J are TRBV15 and TRBJ2-7, with D hard to call. V lost 1 base and J lost 7, with 14 bases in between. The CDR3 has 14 amino acids. CDR1 and CDR2 (germline): LNHNV, YYDKDF (reference sequence).